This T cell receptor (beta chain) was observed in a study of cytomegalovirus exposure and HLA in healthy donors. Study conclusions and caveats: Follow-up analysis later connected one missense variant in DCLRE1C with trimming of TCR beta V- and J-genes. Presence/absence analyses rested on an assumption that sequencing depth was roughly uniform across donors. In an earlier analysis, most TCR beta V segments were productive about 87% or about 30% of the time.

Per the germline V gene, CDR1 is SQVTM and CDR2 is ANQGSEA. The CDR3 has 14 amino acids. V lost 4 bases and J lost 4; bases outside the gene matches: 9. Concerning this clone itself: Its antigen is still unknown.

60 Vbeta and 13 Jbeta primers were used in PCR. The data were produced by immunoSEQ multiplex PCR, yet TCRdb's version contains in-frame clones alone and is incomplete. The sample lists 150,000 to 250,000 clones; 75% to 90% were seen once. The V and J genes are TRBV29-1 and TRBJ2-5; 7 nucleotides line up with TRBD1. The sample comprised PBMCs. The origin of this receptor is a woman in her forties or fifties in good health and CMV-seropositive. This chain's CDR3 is CSVVVRGLRETQYF. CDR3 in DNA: TGCAGCGTTGTGGTGAGGGGGCTAAGAGAGACCCAGTACTTC.